This T cell receptor beta chain was found in a study of CD8+ T cells in alopecia areata. Findings and limits, study-wide: Normal skin's resident alphabeta T cells are sequenced alongside lesional scalp T cells. Clarity of TCR sharing across patients fell short of that in mice, possibly HLA-related.

This clone was counted between two and nine times. The antigen remains unidentified. As the sequencing template, cDNA was produced by extracting RNA and reverse transcribing it. The protocol was immunoSEQ multiplex PCR, while the TCRdb copy is restricted to in-frame clones and leaves out a portion. The sample lists hundreds of thousands of clones, approximately 65% occurring once. Treatment denoted: oral pan-JAK inhibitor, 5-10 mg twice daily. Patients with alopecia areata provided lesional scalp punch biopsies as well as peripheral blood. In germline, CDR1 is SGHTA, CDR2 FQGNSA. The V end lost 5 bases, the J end lost 7 bases, and 15 bases lay between the germline ends. The CDR3 loop spans 14 amino acids.

This receptor was identified in a human donor with alopecia areata. The sequenced sample was CD4+ T cells sorted from blood, obtained at week 44, from a patient treated with tofacitinib. The V gene is TRBV7-2, the J gene TRBJ2-1; the D gene could be TRBD1 or TRBD2 (6 bases each). The CDR3 DNA sequence: TGTGCCAGCAGCACAGTGGGGGGCCGTAATGAGCAGTTCTTC. It translates to CASSTVGGRNEQFF.